The 23 T cell receptor beta chains given below trace back to one sample, sequenced in a study of blood T cell repertoires in COVID-19. Data came from immunoSEQ multiplex PCR; TCRdb stores just in-frame clones and leaves some out. The sample gives a few hundred thousand clones, about 87% of which show up once; approximately 9.3% is in the top ten. What was sequenced was PBMCs or T cells enriched from blood (not recorded which). The receptors stem from a woman aged 50 to 60 who had recovered from COVID-19.

This clone is a singleton in its sample. The V call is TRBV7-9, the J call TRBJ2-7; D possibly corresponds to TRBD1 (5 bases). CDR3 length: 15 residues. Germline CDR1 reads SEHNR; CDR2 reads FQNEAQ (reference sequence). V was trimmed by 3 bases and J by 4 bases, leaving 16 bases between them. Written as DNA, the CDR3 is TGTGCCAGCAGCTTTATAGTCCAGGGTACTTACGAGCAGTACTTC. Translation gives CASSFIVQGTYEQYF. Together with reference TRBV7-9 and TRBJ2-7, the CDR3 gives the full variable domain: DTGVSQNPRHKITKRGQNVTFRCDPISEHNRLYWYRQTLGQGPEFLTYFQNEAQLEKSRLLSDRFSAERPKGSFSTLEIQRTEQGDSAMYLCASSFIVQGTYEQYFGPGTRLTVT.

The chain joins TRBV2 to TRBJ2-4; D not resolved. This CDR3 is built from 14 residues. CDR1 and CDR2 (germline): SNHLY, FYNNEI. Trimming stripped 2 bases from V and 7 bases from J, with 12 bases between. CDR3 residues: CASSERPNGNIQYF. As DNA, the CDR3 is TGTGCCAGCAGTGAAAGGCCCAACGGGAACATTCAGTACTTC.

The J gene is TRBJ2-1, the V gene TRBV6-5; D is perhaps TRBD2 (7 bases). Germline V gene lookup returns CDR1 MNHEY and CDR2 SVGAGI. V lost 6 bases and J 0 bases, leaving 9 bases between the germline ends. This CDR3 comprises 14 residues. The CDR3 nucleotides are TGTGCCAGCAGGCGGGGGCTCTCCTACAATGAGCAGTTCTTC. This translates into CASRRGLSYNEQFF.

In DNA, the CDR3 is TGTGCCAGCAGACCCCGACCGACAGGAGGGAACACTGAAGCTTTCTTT. Translation gives CASRPRPTGGNTEAFF. The chain employs TRBV3-1 (or the pseudogene TRBV3-2) and TRBJ1-1; TRBD1 is a possible D gene (6 bases). The CDR3 extends over 16 amino acids. Germline assignment: CDR1 LGHDT and CDR2 YNNKEL (reference sequence). V shed 6 bases and J shed 1 base, with 18 bases lying between them.

Written as DNA, the CDR3 is TGTGCCAGCAGCCAAGGCCAGCGGGGCCACTACGAGCAGTACTTC. Its protein product is CASSQGQRGHYEQYF. J is TRBJ2-7 and V is TRBV4-2; TRBD2 agrees at 7 bases. CDR1 and CDR2 (germline): LGHNA, YNFKEQ. The CDR3 consists of 15 residues. The junction had 6 bases not matched to a gene; V was cut back by 1 base and J by 3 bases.

The chain is built from TRBV28 and TRBJ2-1; D possibly corresponds to TRBD1 (6 bases). Trimming removed 3 bases from V and 0 bases from J, with 21 bases in between. The CDR3 has 19 residues. Germline loops: CDR1 MDHEN, CDR2 SYDVKM. The DNA of the CDR3 is TGTGCCAGCAGTTTTTTTAGTTTGAGGGGGTTGAGCTCCTACAATGAGCAGTTCTTC. Its translation: CASSFFSLRGLSSYNEQFF. The full variable domain, with the rest looked up from reference TRBV28 and TRBJ2-1, is DVKVTQSSRYLVKRTGEKVFLECVQDMDHENMFWYRQDPGLGLRLIYFSYDVKMKEKGDIPEGYSVSREKKERFSLILESASTNQTSMYLCASSFFSLRGLSSYNEQFFGPGTRLTVL.

The rearrangement uses TRBV9 and TRBJ2-1, with 8 bases lining up with TRBD2. Germline V gene lookup returns CDR1 SGDLS and CDR2 YYNGEE. J lost 2 bases, V lost 2 bases, and 6 bases had no gene match. CDR3 size: 16 residues. The CDR3 loop is CASSVTGGVPYNEQFF. The CDR3 coding sequence is TGTGCCAGCAGCGTGACGGGAGGGGTTCCCTACAATGAGCAGTTCTTC.

V and J are TRBV7-9 and TRBJ2-1, with 16 bases identical to TRBD2. Trimming removed 5 bases from V and 10 bases from J; junction bases left unmatched: 14. Germline CDR1 reads SEHNR; CDR2 reads FQNEAQ (reference sequence). The CDR3 is 18 residues long. The CDR3 here is CASSPGTSGGAAAKEQFF. CDR3 bases: TGTGCCAGCAGCCCCGGGACTAGCGGGGGGGCCGCCGCAAAAGAGCAGTTCTTC.

The genes are TRBV7-6 and TRBJ1-1, with D possibly matching TRBD1 (6 bases). The CDR3 extends over 15 amino acids. Trimming pared 5 bases from V and 0 bases from J, leaving 13 bases between. Germline V gene lookup returns CDR1 SGHVS and CDR2 FNYEAQ. The CDR3 nucleotides are TGTGCCAGCAGCCCTCGTCAGGGGTTGAACACTGAAGCTTTCTTT. Amino acids: CASSPRQGLNTEAFF.

This clone was detected ten times or more. The V and J genes are TRBV5-1 and TRBJ2-1, with D possibly matching TRBD1 (6 bases). Germline V lookup: CDR1 SGHRS, CDR2 YFSETQ. The germline V and J ends were trimmed by 0 bases and 4 bases, with 8 bases remaining between them. This CDR3 has 14 residues. CDR3 residues: CASSLGQVYNEQFF. In DNA form, the CDR3 reads TGCGCCAGCAGCTTGGGACAGGTTTACAATGAGCAGTTCTTC.

The chain combines TRBV5-8 with TRBJ2-5, with 11 bases identical to TRBD2. This CDR3 region has 17 residues. Per the germline V gene, CDR1 is SGHTS and CDR2 is YDEGEE. Trimming at V came to 0 bases and at J to 1 base, leaving 5 bases not matched to a gene. The CDR3 protein is CASSLELAGGLQETQYF. CDR3 bases: TGTGCCAGCAGCTTGGAGCTAGCGGGGGGCCTCCAAGAGACCCAGTACTTC.

CDR3 nucleotide sequence: TGTGCCAGCAGTCTGCGGAGAGGAGCGGACCAAGAGACCCAGTACTTC. This sequence encodes CASSLRRGADQETQYF. V usage is TRBV28 and J usage is TRBJ2-5, with D perhaps matching TRBD2 (5 bases). The germline CDR1 and CDR2 sequences are MDHEN and SYDVKM. V was clipped by 5 bases and J by 0 bases, with 16 bases between them. The CDR3 loop spans 16 amino acids.

A remark on this clone: The sample holds other DNA sequences that translate to the same CDR3. The CDR3 sequence is CASSILTEAFF. In DNA, the CDR3 is TGTGCCAGTAGTATACTCACTGAAGCTTTCTTT. This sequence joins TRBV19 and TRBJ1-1; no clear D. Trimming removed 2 bases from V and 4 bases from J, with 2 bases in between. The CDR3 has 11 residues. Per germline, CDR1 LNHDA and CDR2 SQIVND (reference sequence).

CDR3 protein: CASSPLGQGGMNTEAFF. CDR3 nucleotide sequence: TGTGCCAGCAGTCCCCTGGGACAGGGGGGAATGAACACTGAAGCTTTCTTT. The rearrangement links TRBV6-6 to TRBJ1-1; 11 nucleotides line up with TRBD1. There are 17 residues in the CDR3. Germline trimming cut 5 bases from V and 0 bases from J; bases unmatched to any gene: 8. The germline CDR1 and CDR2 sequences are MNHNY and SVGAGI (reference sequence).

This chain joins TRBV28 and TRBJ1-6; D is unclear. Deletions cut 10 bases from V and 7 bases from J, with 17 bases between. Germline lookup yields CDR1 MDHEN and CDR2 SYDVKM. CDR3 length: 14 amino acids. CDR3 bases: TGTGCCATCACGGCCCCCTGGGCCAATTCACCCCTCCACTTT. Encoded protein: CAITAPWANSPLHF.

The chain carries TRBV6-5 and TRBJ2-5; 7 bases are a match to TRBD1. Germline lookup yields CDR1 MNHEY and CDR2 SVGAGI. This CDR3 is built from 13 residues. With V trimmed by 5 bases and J by 7 bases, 7 bases remained unmatched. The DNA of the CDR3 is TGTGCCAGCAGTCTGGACAGGTCGGGGACCCAGTACTTC. It specifies CASSLDRSGTQYF.

This clone was seen a single time. The chain has TRBV7-2 and TRBJ1-5, with a possible D match to TRBD1 (5 bases). V was clipped by 5 bases and J by 6 bases, with 11 bases between them. This CDR3 comprises 13 residues. CDR1 SGHTA and CDR2 FQGNSA come from the germline V gene. The CDR3 DNA reads as TGTGCCAGCAGCACCTTCGACAGTCAGCCCCAGCATTTT. As protein: CASSTFDSQPQHF.

The chain carries TRBV5-1 and TRBJ2-1; 7 bases are a match to TRBD2. This CDR3 has 16 residues. After removal of 3 bases from V and 7 bases from J, the junction contained 13 bases not matched to a gene. Germline loops: CDR1 SGHRS, CDR2 YFSETQ. Written as DNA, the CDR3 is TGCGCCAGCAGCTCCGTGGGACTACCCTCCGGTAATGAGCAGTTCTTC. It is translated as CASSSVGLPSGNEQFF. Using reference TRBV5-1 and TRBJ2-1 for the parts outside the CDR3, the full variable domain is KAGVTQTPRYLIKTRGQQVTLSCSPISGHRSVSWYQQTPGQGLQFLFEYFSETQRNKGNFPGRFSGRQFSNSRSEMNVSTLELGDSALYLCASSSVGLPSGNEQFFGPGTRLTVL.

The count of this clone is one. The CDR3 DNA is TGTGCCAGCAGCCCATCTACCGGGGGGAGGATAAACACTGAAGCTTTCTTT. Protein: CASSPSTGGRINTEAFF. The chain is built from TRBV11-2 and TRBJ1-1; the D gene is possibly TRBD1 (5 bases). V lost 5 bases, J lost 2 bases, and 21 bases lay in between. Germline V gene lookup returns CDR1 SGHAT and CDR2 FQNNGV. CDR3 length equals 17 residues.

J is TRBJ2-3 and V is TRBV7-2, with TRBD1 matching over 10 bases. Unmatched junction bases numbered 7, after V lost 5 bases and J lost 2 bases. CDR3 length equals 16 residues. Germline loops: CDR1 SGHTA, CDR2 FQGNSA. In DNA, the CDR3 is TGTGCCAGCAGCGACCGGGACAGGGGATACACAGATACGCAGTATTTT. Residues: CASSDRDRGYTDTQYF.

The CDR3 here is CASTRDRYNQPQHF. The CDR3 DNA follows: TGTGCCAGCACCCGGGACAGGTACAATCAGCCCCAGCATTTT. The V gene is TRBV28, the J gene TRBJ1-5, with 8 bases matching TRBD1. The CDR3 extends over 14 amino acids. Trimming cost V 7 bases and J 3 bases; bases outside gene matches: 5. CDR1 and CDR2 (germline): MDHEN, SYDVKM.

This chain links TRBV5-1 with TRBJ2-3; a possible D gene is TRBD2 (6 bases). Germline values: CDR1 SGHRS, CDR2 YFSETQ. The V end lost 0 bases, the J end lost 0 bases, and 14 bases lay between the germline ends. The CDR3 sequence is 17 residues long. The CDR3 reads CASSLAPGGASTDTQYF. The CDR3 DNA sequence: TGCGCCAGCAGCTTGGCCCCCGGAGGGGCGAGCACAGATACGCAGTATTTT.

The chain recombines TRBV28 with TRBJ1-4; D remains unclear. This CDR3 region has 12 residues. CDR1 is MDHEN and CDR2 is SYDVKM in the germline V gene. The V end lost 8 bases, the J end lost 8 bases, and 12 bases lay between the germline ends. DNA of the CDR3: TGTGCCAGCCTGGACCGGGAGGAAAAACTGTTTTTT. It yields the protein CASLDREEKLFF. The entire variable domain, with the rest obtained from reference TRBV28 and TRBJ1-4, is as follows: DVKVTQSSRYLVKRTGEKVFLECVQDMDHENMFWYRQDPGLGLRLIYFSYDVKMKEKGDIPEGYSVSREKKERFSLILESASTNQTSMYLCASLDREEKLFFGSGTQLSVL.